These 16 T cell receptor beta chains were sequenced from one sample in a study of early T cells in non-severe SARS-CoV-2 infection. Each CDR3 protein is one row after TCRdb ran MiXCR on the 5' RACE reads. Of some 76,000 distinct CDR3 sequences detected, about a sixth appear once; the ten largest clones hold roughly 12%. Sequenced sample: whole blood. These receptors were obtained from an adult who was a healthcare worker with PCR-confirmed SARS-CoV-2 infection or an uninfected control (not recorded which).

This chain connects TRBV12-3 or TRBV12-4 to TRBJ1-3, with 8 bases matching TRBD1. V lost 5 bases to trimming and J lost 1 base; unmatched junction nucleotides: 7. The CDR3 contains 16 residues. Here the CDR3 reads CASSISRGPSGNTIYF. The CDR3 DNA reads TGTGCCAGCAGTATAAGCAGGGGGCCGTCTGGAAACACCATATATTTT.

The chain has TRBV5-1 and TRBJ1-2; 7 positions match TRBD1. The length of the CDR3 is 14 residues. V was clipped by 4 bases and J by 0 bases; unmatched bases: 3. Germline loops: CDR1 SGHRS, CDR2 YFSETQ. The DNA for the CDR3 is TGCGCCAGCAGCCGGGACAGCCCTAACTATGGCTACACCTTC. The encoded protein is CASSRDSPNYGYTF.

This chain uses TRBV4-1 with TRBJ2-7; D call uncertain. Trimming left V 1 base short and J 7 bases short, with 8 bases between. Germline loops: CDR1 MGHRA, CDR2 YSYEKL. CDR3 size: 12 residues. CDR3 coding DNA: TGCGCCAGCAGCCAAGTCGCTCGGGAGCAGTACTTC. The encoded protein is CASSQVAREQYF.

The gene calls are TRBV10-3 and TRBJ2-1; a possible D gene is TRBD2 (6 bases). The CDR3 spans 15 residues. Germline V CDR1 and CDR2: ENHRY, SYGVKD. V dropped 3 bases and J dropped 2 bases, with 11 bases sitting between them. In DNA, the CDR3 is TGTGCCATCAGTGATATCGCGGGGACCTACAATGAGCAGTTCTTC. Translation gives CAISDIAGTYNEQFF.

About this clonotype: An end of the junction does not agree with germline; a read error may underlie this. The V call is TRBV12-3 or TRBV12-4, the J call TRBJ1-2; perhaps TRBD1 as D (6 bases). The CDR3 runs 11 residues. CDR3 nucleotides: TGTGCCAGCAGTTTAAGTTCAGGGGTTAACTTC. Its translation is CASSLSSGVNF.

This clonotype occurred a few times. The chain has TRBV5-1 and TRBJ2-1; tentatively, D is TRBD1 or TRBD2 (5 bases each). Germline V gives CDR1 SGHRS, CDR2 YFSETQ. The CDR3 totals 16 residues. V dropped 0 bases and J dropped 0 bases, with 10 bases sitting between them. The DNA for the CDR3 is TGCGCCAGCAGCTTGGGGGGGTCTAGCTCCTACAATGAGCAGTTCTTC. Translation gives CASSLGGSSSYNEQFF. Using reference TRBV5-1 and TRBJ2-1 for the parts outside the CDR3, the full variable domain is KAGVTQTPRYLIKTRGQQVTLSCSPISGHRSVSWYQQTPGQGLQFLFEYFSETQRNKGNFPGRFSGRQFSNSRSEMNVSTLELGDSALYLCASSLGGSSSYNEQFFGPGTRLTVL.

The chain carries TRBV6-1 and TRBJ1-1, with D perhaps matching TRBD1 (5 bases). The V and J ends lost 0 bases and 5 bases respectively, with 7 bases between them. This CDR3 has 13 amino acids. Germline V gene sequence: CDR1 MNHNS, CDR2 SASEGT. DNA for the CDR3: TGTGCCAGCAGTGAAGCGGGGGGAACTGAAGCTTTCTTT. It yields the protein CASSEAGGTEAFF.

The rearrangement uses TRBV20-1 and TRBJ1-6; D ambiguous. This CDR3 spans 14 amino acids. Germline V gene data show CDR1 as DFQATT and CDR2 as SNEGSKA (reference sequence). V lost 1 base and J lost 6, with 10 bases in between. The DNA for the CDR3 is TGCAGTGCTAGAGTAACAGAAGCTAATTCACCCCTCCACTTT. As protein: CSARVTEANSPLHF.

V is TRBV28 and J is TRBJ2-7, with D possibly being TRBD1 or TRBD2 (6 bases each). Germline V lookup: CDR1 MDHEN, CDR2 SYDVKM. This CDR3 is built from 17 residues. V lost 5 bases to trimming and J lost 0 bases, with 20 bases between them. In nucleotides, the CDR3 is TGTGCCAGCAGTCCCGTCCAGGGGCGGGGAAGCTCCTACGAGCAGTACTTC. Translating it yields CASSPVQGRGSSYEQYF. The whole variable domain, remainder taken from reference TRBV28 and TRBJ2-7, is DVKVTQSSRYLVKRTGEKVFLECVQDMDHENMFWYRQDPGLGLRLIYFSYDVKMKEKGDIPEGYSVSREKKERFSLILESASTNQTSMYLCASSPVQGRGSSYEQYFGPGTRLTVT.

In DNA, the CDR3 is TGCAGTGCTAGAGATATGGGCCATGAGCAGTTCTTC. This encodes CSARDMGHEQFF. V gene TRBV20-1 combines with J gene TRBJ2-1; D not resolved. CDR3 length: 12 residues. Deletions cut 0 bases from V and 8 bases from J, with 8 bases between. The V gene's germline CDR1 is DFQATT and CDR2 SNEGSKA (reference sequence).

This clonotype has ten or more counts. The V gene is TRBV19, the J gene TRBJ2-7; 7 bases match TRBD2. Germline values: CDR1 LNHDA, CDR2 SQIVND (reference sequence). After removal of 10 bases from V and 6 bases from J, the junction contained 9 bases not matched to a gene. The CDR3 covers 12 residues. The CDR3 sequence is CATGEGLGEQYF. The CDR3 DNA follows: TGTGCCACTGGGGAGGGCTTGGGCGAGCAGTACTTC.

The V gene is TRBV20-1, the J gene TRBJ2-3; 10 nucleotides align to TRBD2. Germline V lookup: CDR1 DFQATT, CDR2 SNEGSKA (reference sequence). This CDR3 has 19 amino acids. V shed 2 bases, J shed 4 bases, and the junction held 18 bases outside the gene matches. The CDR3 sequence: CSARPTVEREGLFSDTQYF. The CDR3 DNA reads TGCAGTGCTAGACCCACCGTTGAGCGGGAGGGCCTTTTCTCAGATACGCAGTATTTT.

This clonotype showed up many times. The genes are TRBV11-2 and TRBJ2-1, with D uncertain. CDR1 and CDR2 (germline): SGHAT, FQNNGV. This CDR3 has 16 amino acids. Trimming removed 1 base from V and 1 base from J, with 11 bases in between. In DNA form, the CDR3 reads TGTGCCAGCAGCTTAGTCACCGAGACTTCCTACAATGAGCAGTTCTTC. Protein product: CASSLVTETSYNEQFF. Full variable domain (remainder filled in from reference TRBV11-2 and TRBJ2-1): EAGVAQSPRYKIIEKRQSVAFWCNPISGHATLYWYQQILGQGPKLLIQFQNNGVVDDSQLPKDRFSAERLKGVDSTLKIQPAKLEDSAVYLCASSLVTETSYNEQFFGPGTRLTVL.

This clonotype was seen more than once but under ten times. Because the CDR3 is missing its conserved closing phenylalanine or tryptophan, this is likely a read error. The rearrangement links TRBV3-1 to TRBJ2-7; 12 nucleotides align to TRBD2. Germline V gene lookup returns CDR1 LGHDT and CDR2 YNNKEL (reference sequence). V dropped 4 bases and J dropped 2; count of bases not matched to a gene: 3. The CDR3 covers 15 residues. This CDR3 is CASSRGLAGTYEQYL. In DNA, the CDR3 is TGTGCCAGCAGCCGCGGACTAGCGGGAACCTACGAGCAGTACCTC.

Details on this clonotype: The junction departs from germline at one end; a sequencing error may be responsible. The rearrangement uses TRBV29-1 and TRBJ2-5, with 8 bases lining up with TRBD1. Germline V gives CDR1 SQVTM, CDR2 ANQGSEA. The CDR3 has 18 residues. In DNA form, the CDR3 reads TGCAGCGTTGAAGATTATAATTGGGTATCGGACAGGGAAGATACCCAGTACTTC. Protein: CSVEDYNWVSDREDTQYF.

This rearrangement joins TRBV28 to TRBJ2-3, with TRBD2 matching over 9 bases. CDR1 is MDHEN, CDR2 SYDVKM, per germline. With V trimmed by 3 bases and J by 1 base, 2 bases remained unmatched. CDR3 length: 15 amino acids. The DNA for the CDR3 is TGTGCCAGCAGTTTTTCTAGCGGGGGCACAGATACGCAGTATTTT. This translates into CASSFSSGGTDTQYF.